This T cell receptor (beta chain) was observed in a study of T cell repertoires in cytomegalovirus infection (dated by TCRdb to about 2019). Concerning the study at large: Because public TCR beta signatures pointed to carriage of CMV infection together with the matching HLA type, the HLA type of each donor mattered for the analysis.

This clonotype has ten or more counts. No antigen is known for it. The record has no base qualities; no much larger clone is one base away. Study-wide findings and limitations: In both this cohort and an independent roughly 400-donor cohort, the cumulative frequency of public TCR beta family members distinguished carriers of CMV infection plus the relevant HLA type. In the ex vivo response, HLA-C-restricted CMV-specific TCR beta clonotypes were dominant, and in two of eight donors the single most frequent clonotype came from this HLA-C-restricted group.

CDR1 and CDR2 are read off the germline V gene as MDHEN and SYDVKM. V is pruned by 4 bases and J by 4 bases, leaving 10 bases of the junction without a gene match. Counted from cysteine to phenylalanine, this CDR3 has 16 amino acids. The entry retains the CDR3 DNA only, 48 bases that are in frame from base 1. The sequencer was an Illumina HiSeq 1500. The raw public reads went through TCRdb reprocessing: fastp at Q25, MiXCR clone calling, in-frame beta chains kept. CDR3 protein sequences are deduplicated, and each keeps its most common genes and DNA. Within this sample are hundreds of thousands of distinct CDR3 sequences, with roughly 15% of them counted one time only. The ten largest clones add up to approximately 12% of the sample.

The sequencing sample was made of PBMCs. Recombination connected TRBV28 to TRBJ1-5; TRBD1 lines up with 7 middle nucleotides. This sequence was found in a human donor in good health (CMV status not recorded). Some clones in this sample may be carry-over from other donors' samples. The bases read TGTGCCAGCAGTTCCCCGACAGGGCTCCAAAATCAGCCCCAGCATTTT. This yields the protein CASSSPTGLQNQPQHF. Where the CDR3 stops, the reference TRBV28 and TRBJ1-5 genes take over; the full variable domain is DVKVTQSSRYLVKRTGEKVFLECVQDMDHENMFWYRQDPGLGLRLIYFSYDVKMKEKGDIPEGYSVSREKKERFSLILESASTNQTSMYLCASSSPTGLQNQPQHFGDGTRLSIL.